This T cell receptor (beta chain) was sequenced during a study of CD8 T cells in ankylosing spondylitis. Overall study findings and caveats: Relatively rare in peripheral blood, disease-linked clones were also CD8+. As reported, disease-linked clones showed significant enrichment in matched ankylosing spondylitis synovial fluid. For ankylosing spondylitis blood, a TCR beta motif of fewer than 10 highly homologous variants appeared characteristic.

Trimming removed 3 bases at V and 5 bases at J, with 6 bases between. Germline values: CDR1 DFQATT, CDR2 SNEGSKA (reference sequence). The CDR3 has 11 residues. Quantitative 5'-RACE with molecular barcodes generated TCR beta libraries. TCRdb itself ran the 5' RACE reads through MiXCR, one entry per CDR3 protein. In the table there are 470,000 or so distinct CDR3 sequences, roughly 25% of which are singletons. As regards this clonotype: Its antigen remains unidentified.

Source material: blood, either unsorted or a sorted T cell fraction (not recorded which). The receptor was isolated from a male donor with ankylosing spondylitis. The J gene is TRBJ2-3, the V gene TRBV20-1; no firm D call. The CDR3 DNA reads as TGCAGTGCTAGGAATGGAGATACGCAGTATTTT. This codes for CSARNGDTQYF.